Each of the 27 T cell receptor beta chains below was sequenced from the same sample in a study of pediatric ulcerative colitis. TCRdb keeps only in-frame clones here, not all; method: immunoSEQ multiplex PCR. Of 10,000 to 13,000 clones in the sample, 80% to 90% were seen once. Rectal tissue came from one to two pinch biopsies taken at colonoscopy. Sequencing used gut tissue. Every receptor here comes from a girl under 18 who was a control in a study of pediatric ulcerative colitis.

The chain is built from TRBV5-1 and TRBJ2-2, with 12 bases fitting TRBD2. The CDR3 is 16 amino acids. The junction had 7 bases not matched to a gene; V was cut back by 5 bases and J by 5 bases. CDR1 is SGHRS, CDR2 YFSETQ, per germline. The CDR3 DNA sequence: TGCGCCAGCAGGCAGACTAGCGGGAGTTGGACCGGGGAGCTGTTTTTT. This encodes CASRQTSGSWTGELFF.

This sequence joins TRBV6-6 and TRBJ1-3; a possible D gene is TRBD1 (6 bases). Trimming removed 2 bases from V and 0 bases from J, with 8 bases in between. CDR1 and CDR2 (germline): MNHNY, SVGAGI (reference sequence). CDR3 size: 15 residues. This CDR3 is CASSYGQFSGNTIYF. For the CDR3, the DNA is TGTGCCAGCAGTTACGGACAGTTCTCTGGAAACACCATATATTTT.

This clone was observed a single time. In the same sample, other DNA sequences code for this CDR3. The rearrangement links TRBV5-1 to TRBJ2-1; D perhaps matches TRBD1 (6 bases). The germline V gene encodes CDR1 SGHRS and CDR2 YFSETQ. The CDR3 loop spans 14 amino acids. Deletions cut 0 bases from V and 6 bases from J, with 10 bases between. The DNA of the CDR3 is TGCGCCAGCAGCTTGGGGCCACAGGGCAATGAGCAGTTCTTC. Its translation: CASSLGPQGNEQFF.

CDR3 loop: CASIGSRFRDTEAFF. CDR3 in DNA: TGTGCCAGTATAGGGAGCCGATTCCGGGACACTGAAGCTTTCTTT. V gene TRBV19 combines with J gene TRBJ1-1; D not resolved. This CDR3 contains 15 residues. V dropped 7 bases and J dropped 3 bases, with 18 bases sitting between them. Germline V lookup: CDR1 LNHDA, CDR2 SQIVND (reference sequence).

The gene calls are TRBV28 and TRBJ1-5; weak D call: TRBD1 (5 bases). Germline V lookup: CDR1 MDHEN, CDR2 SYDVKM. V dropped 6 bases and J dropped 0 bases, with 12 bases sitting between them. The length of the CDR3 is 15 residues. The CDR3 sequence: CASRRTQGSNQPQHF. The CDR3 DNA reads TGTGCCAGCAGGAGGACTCAGGGTAGCAATCAGCCCCAGCATTTT.

The chain carries TRBV27 and TRBJ2-7; TRBD1 agrees at 11 bases. This CDR3 contains 12 residues. V was pared by 4 bases and J by 11 bases, with 4 bases of the junction left unmatched. Germline loops: CDR1 MNHEY, CDR2 SMNVEV (reference sequence). The CDR3 region is CASSSGQGAKYF. CDR3 DNA: TGTGCCAGCAGTTCTGGACAGGGGGCAAAGTACTTC.

The chain uses TRBV23-1 and TRBJ2-7; 10 bases line up with TRBD1. TRBV23-1 is filed as an ORF, its function uncertain. This CDR3 is built from 17 residues. Trimming took 4 bases from V and 0 from J; bases not matched to a gene: 9. CDR3 residues: CASSPRDRGLSSYEQYF. The CDR3 nucleotides are TGCGCCAGCAGTCCGAGGGACAGGGGCCTCAGCTCCTACGAGCAGTACTTC.

The chain combines TRBV28 with TRBJ2-2, with D perhaps assigned TRBD1 or TRBD2 (5 bases each). V dropped 1 base and J dropped 7 bases, with 10 bases sitting between them. Per the germline V gene, CDR1 is MDHEN and CDR2 is SYDVKM. The CDR3 sequence is 14 residues long. The DNA for the CDR3 is TGTGCCAGCAGTTTATTAGGGGAGTTCGGGGAGCTGTTTTTT. Translation gives CASSLLGEFGELFF.

The chain recombines TRBV30 with TRBJ1-2; the D gene is possibly TRBD1 (5 bases). Germline CDR1 is GTSNPN and CDR2 is SVGIG (reference sequence). The CDR3 has 13 residues. V was cut by 4 bases and J by 4 bases, with 13 bases left in between. CDR3 DNA sequence: TGTGCCTGGACCGCGGGACCGCGCTATGGCTACACCTTC. It codes for CAWTAGPRYGYTF.

This clone was observed once. The rearrangement links TRBV15 to TRBJ2-3; TRBD1 agrees at 9 bases. The length of the CDR3 is 17 residues. CDR1 and CDR2 (germline): LNHNV, YYDKDF (reference sequence). V trimming: 1 base; J trimming: 3 bases; junction bases outside the gene matches: 8. Written as DNA, the CDR3 is TGTGCCACCAGCAGAGGAAGATCGGGACAGGGAACAGATACGCAGTATTTT. Amino acid sequence: CATSRGRSGQGTDTQYF.

CDR3 sequence reads: CASSYQGQWQETQYF. The CDR3 DNA is TGTGCCAGCAGTTACCAGGGACAGTGGCAAGAGACCCAGTACTTC. The gene calls are TRBV6-6 and TRBJ2-5, with 7 bases fitting TRBD1. Germline values: CDR1 MNHNY, CDR2 SVGAGI (reference sequence). J was trimmed by 2 bases and V by 2 bases; bases with no gene match: 5. There are 15 residues in the CDR3.

This clone has only a few counts. The gene calls are TRBV6-6 and TRBJ1-4, with D possibly matching TRBD1 (6 bases). The CDR3 is made up of 16 amino acids. The V gene's germline CDR1 is MNHNY and CDR2 SVGAGI (reference sequence). The V end lost 2 bases, the J end lost 10 bases, and 20 bases lay between the germline ends. The CDR3 DNA follows: TGTGCCAGCAGTTACGGGGACACCGCGCAAATCGGAAAACTGTTTTTT. Translated, it gives CASSYGDTAQIGKLFF.

The chain links TRBV7-9 to TRBJ2-7; TRBD1 agrees at 7 bases. Germline V gene lookup returns CDR1 SEHNR and CDR2 FQNEAQ (reference sequence). The CDR3 is made up of 13 amino acids. Trimming removed 5 bases from V and 5 bases from J; junction bases left unmatched: 6. The CDR3 loop is CASSHPDRDEQYF. For the CDR3, the DNA is TGTGCCAGCAGCCATCCTGACAGGGACGAGCAGTACTTC.

This clone was seen just once. The J gene is TRBJ1-6, the V gene TRBV4-3, with D uncertain. The germline CDR1 and CDR2 sequences are LGHNA and YSLEER. V was clipped by 1 base and J by 9 bases, with 10 bases between them. The CDR3 consists of 14 residues. CDR3 DNA sequence: TGCGCCAGCAGCCAAGCGGTGGTTGCTTCACCCCTCCACTTT. This translates into CASSQAVVASPLHF.

This chain connects TRBV5-1 to TRBJ2-3, with TRBD1 as a possible D gene (5 bases). Trimming left V 4 bases short and J 2 bases short, with 11 bases between. Germline V gene data show CDR1 as SGHRS and CDR2 as YFSETQ. This CDR3 has 14 residues. The CDR3 DNA sequence: TGCGCCAGCAGCCAGGGCTTGGACACAGATACGCAGTATTTT. It is translated as CASSQGLDTDTQYF.

This clone appeared a few times. The genes are TRBV5-6 and TRBJ2-5, with D unclear. CDR1 is SGHDT, CDR2 YYEEEE, per germline. The V end was cut by 5 bases, the J end by 2 bases, with 10 bases between. The CDR3 is 13 residues long. The CDR3 is CASRKVDQETQYF. The DNA of the CDR3 is TGTGCCAGCAGGAAAGTAGATCAAGAGACCCAGTACTTC.

This chain links TRBV19 with TRBJ2-3; D assignment may be TRBD1 or TRBD2 (6 bases each). V was clipped by 5 bases and J by 6 bases, with 18 bases between them. This CDR3 is built from 15 residues. Germline V gene data show CDR1 as LNHDA and CDR2 as SQIVND (reference sequence). The CDR3 protein is CASSESGGAEDTQYF. The CDR3 nucleotides are TGTGCCAGTAGTGAATCCGGGGGCGCTGAGGATACGCAGTATTTT.

The chain employs TRBV2 and TRBJ1-4; 7 positions match TRBD1. Losses at the gene ends were 7 bases for V and 0 bases for J; bases not matched to a gene: 5. The CDR3 has 15 amino acids. Germline CDR1 reads SNHLY; CDR2 reads FYNNEI. Here the CDR3 reads CASIYDRATNEKLFF. The CDR3 nucleotides are TGTGCCAGCATATATGACAGGGCAACTAATGAAAAACTGTTTTTT.

This clone was seen a handful of times. J is TRBJ1-2 and V is TRBV6-5, with D perhaps TRBD1 (6 bases). V was cut by 10 bases and J by 8 bases, with 20 bases left in between. The CDR3 runs to 13 residues. The germline V gene encodes CDR1 MNHEY and CDR2 SVGAGI. The CDR3 sequence is CATLELQGRGYTF. CDR3 DNA: TGTGCCACCCTGGAGTTACAGGGCCGAGGCTACACCTTC.

The rearrangement links TRBV4-3 to TRBJ2-1; D may match TRBD1 or TRBD2 (5 bases each). CDR3 length: 18 residues. The germline CDR1 and CDR2 sequences are LGHNA and YSLEER. V was trimmed by 4 bases and J by 0 bases, leaving 19 bases between them. DNA for the CDR3: TGCGCCAGCAGCCTTCGCCCATCCGGGACCGCCTCCTACAATGAGCAGTTCTTC. This sequence encodes CASSLRPSGTASYNEQFF.

This clone turned up a few times. The V gene is TRBV15, the J gene TRBJ2-5; the D call may be TRBD1 or TRBD2 (5 bases each). The ends were cut back, 1 base at V and 5 bases at J, with 8 bases in the middle. This CDR3 has 13 amino acids. CDR1 LNHNV and CDR2 YYDKDF come from the germline V gene (reference sequence). The CDR3 spells CATSRVWGETQYF. Here the CDR3 DNA reads TGTGCCACCAGCAGAGTTTGGGGGGAGACCCAGTACTTC.

This clone was seen a few times. V usage is TRBV7-9 and J usage is TRBJ2-1; possibly TRBD2 for D (6 bases). Looked up from germline, CDR1 is SEHNR and CDR2 is FQNEAQ (reference sequence). This CDR3 is 15 amino acids long. Trimming stripped 3 bases from V and 2 bases from J, with 11 bases between. The CDR3 region has the DNA TGTGCCAGCAGCTTCACCCGGGGGACCTACAATGAGCAGTTCTTC. Translation: CASSFTRGTYNEQFF.

This clone was observed a single time. The chain combines TRBV20-1 with TRBJ2-7, with D unclear. Germline values: CDR1 DFQATT, CDR2 SNEGSKA (reference sequence). V dropped 6 bases and J dropped 5 bases, with 11 bases sitting between them. The CDR3 runs to 11 residues. In DNA form, the CDR3 reads TGCAGTGCGCCGGACGCCGACGAGCAGTACTTC. This codes for CSAPDADEQYF.

The chain is built from TRBV20-1 and TRBJ2-7; D uncertain. CDR1 is DFQATT and CDR2 is SNEGSKA in the germline V gene (reference sequence). Trimming shortened V by 3 bases and J by 3 bases, and 6 bases separated the two germline ends. CDR3 length: 11 residues. Here the CDR3 reads CSASKDYEQYF. The CDR3, as DNA: TGCAGTGCTAGTAAGGACTACGAGCAGTACTTC.

This rearrangement joins TRBV28 to TRBJ2-2; D unclear. The CDR3 contains 13 residues. V was cut by 3 bases and J by 6 bases, with 8 bases left in between. Germline CDR1 MDHEN, CDR2 SYDVKM. CDR3 DNA sequence: TGTGCCAGCAGTTTCCCCGAAGCCGGGGAGCTGTTTTTT. This gives the protein CASSFPEAGELFF.

This clone was seen a few times. The CDR3 here is CASSLGVFGNQPQHF. CDR3 sequence (DNA): TGTGCCAGCAGTTTAGGCGTCTTCGGCAATCAGCCCCAGCATTTT. The rearrangement uses TRBV27 and TRBJ1-5; D is undetermined. The germline gives CDR1 MNHEY, CDR2 SMNVEV (reference sequence). The CDR3 spans 15 residues. Trimming stripped 2 bases from V and 2 bases from J, with 10 bases between.

This chain joins TRBV19 and TRBJ1-1, with TRBD1 matching over 10 bases. The ends lost 5 bases at V and 4 bases at J; junction bases unmatched: 1. The CDR3 runs to 13 residues. Germline CDR1 is LNHDA and CDR2 is SQIVND (reference sequence). The CDR3 region has the DNA TGTGCCAGTAGTGGACAGGGGGGCACTGAAGCTTTCTTT. It codes for CASSGQGGTEAFF.